Each of the 22 T cell receptor beta chains below was sequenced from the same sample in a study of graft-versus-host responses after intestinal transplantation. TCRdb's copy holds only in-frame clones and misses some; the assay was immunoSEQ multiplex PCR. Of about 71,000 clones in the sample, roughly 88% were seen once. The antigens these receptors bind are not known. Here the sequenced sample was unstimulated CD8+ T cells sorted from spleen or lymph node cells, taken before intestinal transplant. These receptors came from a human donor who received an intestinal transplant.

This clone has only one observation. The chain carries TRBV7-2 and TRBJ1-6, with D perhaps TRBD1 (5 bases). The V and J ends lost 5 bases and 12 bases respectively, with 11 bases between them. CDR1 and CDR2 from the germline V gene are SGHTA and FQGNSA. The CDR3 is 12 amino acids. CDR3 loop: CASSLRGGPLHF. The CDR3 DNA sequence: TGTGCCAGCAGCCTACGGGGGGGACCCCTCCACTTT.

The CDR3 region is CASSEDRNTEAFF. The CDR3 coding sequence is TGTGCCAGCAGCGAGGACAGGAACACTGAAGCTTTCTTT. The chain recombines TRBV7-8 with TRBJ1-1, with D perhaps matching TRBD1 (6 bases). The germline CDR1 and CDR2 sequences are SGHVS and FQNEAQ. With 5 bases removed from V and 1 base from J, the gap between germline ends came to 8 bases. The CDR3 sequence is 13 residues long.

V is TRBV6-6 and J is TRBJ1-1; D gene uncertain. From germline, CDR1 is MNHNY and CDR2 SVGAGI (reference sequence). CDR3 length equals 14 residues. The V end was cut by 2 bases, the J end by 1 base, with 8 bases between. CDR3 amino acids: CASSYGTANTEAFF. CDR3 nucleotide sequence: TGTGCCAGCAGTTACGGAACAGCGAACACTGAAGCTTTCTTT.

V usage is TRBV5-1 and J usage is TRBJ1-5, with a possible D match to TRBD1 (5 bases). Germline V gene sequence: CDR1 SGHRS, CDR2 YFSETQ. V was trimmed by 0 bases and J by 4 bases, leaving 23 bases between them. The CDR3 runs 19 residues. CDR3 DNA sequence: TGCGCCAGCAGCTTGGAACGTCCCGGGGGAGGACAAAGAAATCAGCCCCAGCATTTT. Encoded protein: CASSLERPGGGQRNQPQHF.

V gene TRBV5-6 combines with J gene TRBJ2-2; tentative D call: TRBD1 (6 bases). V was cut by 2 bases and J by 3 bases, with 17 bases left in between. The CDR3 runs to 17 residues. CDR1 and CDR2 from the germline V gene are SGHDT and YYEEEE. The DNA of the CDR3 is TGTGCCAGCAGCTTCGCAACAGGGATGGACTACACCGGGGAGCTGTTTTTT. Translation gives CASSFATGMDYTGELFF.

A note on this clone: Other nucleotide sequences from this sample produce the same CDR3. The CDR3 DNA reads as TGTGCCAGCAGCGAAGGGGGCACTGAAGCTTTCTTT. Its protein is CASSEGGTEAFF. J is TRBJ1-1 and V is TRBV9; possible D gene TRBD1, 6 bases. This CDR3 comprises 12 residues. CDR1 SGDLS and CDR2 YYNGEE come from the germline V gene. Between the trimmed V and J ends, which lost 3 bases and 4 bases, there was a span of 7 bases.

CDR3 in DNA: TGTGCCAGCAGTACAGGGACCCACACTGAAGCTTTCTTT. Translating gives CASSTGTHTEAFF. The chain recombines TRBV11-2 with TRBJ1-1, with D possibly TRBD1 on 6 matching bases. The CDR3 has 13 amino acids. Trimming pared 6 bases from V and 3 bases from J, leaving 11 bases between. The germline CDR1 and CDR2 sequences are SGHAT and FQNNGV.

J is TRBJ2-7 and V is TRBV7-6; 10 bases match TRBD2. After removal of 5 bases from V and 6 bases from J, the junction contained 7 bases not matched to a gene. CDR3 length equals 14 residues. Looked up from germline, CDR1 is SGHVS and CDR2 is FNYEAQ. This CDR3 is CASSLSGGAPEQYF. CDR3 nucleotides: TGTGCCAGCAGCCTGAGCGGGGGGGCCCCCGAGCAGTACTTC.

The V and J genes are TRBV10-1 and TRBJ1-5; TRBD1 matches 8 bases. The germline CDR1 and CDR2 sequences are WNHNN and SYGVQD (reference sequence). CDR3 length: 15 residues. The V segment lost 8 bases and the J segment 1 base; nucleotides outside the gene matches: 7. The chain's CDR3 is CASARTGISNQPQHF. In DNA form, the CDR3 reads TGCGCCAGCGCAAGGACAGGGATAAGCAATCAGCCCCAGCATTTT.

The CDR3 region is CSANSGQGAANEQFF. CDR3 bases: TGCAGCGCCAATTCTGGACAGGGGGCGGCTAATGAGCAGTTCTTC. J is TRBJ2-1 and V is TRBV29-1, with TRBD1 matching 11 bases. This CDR3 is built from 15 residues. J lost 7 bases, V lost 7 bases, and 12 bases had no gene match. Germline V gene data show CDR1 as SQVTM and CDR2 as ANQGSEA.

V gene TRBV13 combines with J gene TRBJ1-1; D call uncertain. CDR3 length equals 12 residues. Germline-derived CDR1 and CDR2 are PRHDT and FYEKMQ (reference sequence). V lost 5 bases and J lost 4, with 8 bases in between. The chain's CDR3 is CASSLRGTEAFF. The CDR3 coding sequence is TGTGCCAGCAGCCTACGCGGCACTGAAGCTTTCTTT.

The gene calls are TRBV27 and TRBJ2-1, with 9 bases identical to TRBD1. The germline V gene encodes CDR1 MNHEY and CDR2 SMNVEV (reference sequence). The CDR3 consists of 16 residues. The V gene end was trimmed by 5 bases and the J gene end by 8 bases; junction bases not matched to a gene: 13. The CDR3 is CASSPLPGQGLYEQFF. The CDR3 region has the DNA TGTGCCAGCAGTCCGCTACCGGGACAGGGCTTGTATGAGCAGTTCTTC.

The V and J genes are TRBV14 and TRBJ2-5; 7 nucleotides line up with TRBD2. V lost 3 bases, J lost 5 bases, and 12 bases stayed unmatched. This CDR3 is 16 amino acids long. The germline V gene encodes CDR1 SGHDN and CDR2 FVKESK. The CDR3 protein is CASSQGRDLGTETQYF. DNA for the CDR3: TGTGCCAGCAGCCAGGGGAGGGACCTCGGCACGGAGACCCAGTACTTC. Supplemented by reference TRBV14 and TRBJ2-5, the full variable domain reads EAGVTQFPSHSVIEKGQTVTLRCDPISGHDNLYWYRRVMGKEIKFLLHFVKESKQDESGMPNNRFLAERTGGTYSTLKVQPAELEDSGVYFCASSQGRDLGTETQYFGPGTRLLVL.

The rearrangement links TRBV6-5 to TRBJ2-2; D gene unclear. CDR3 size: 14 residues. Trimming left V 5 bases short and J 3 bases short, with 10 bases between. Per germline, CDR1 MNHEY and CDR2 SVGAGI. For the CDR3, the DNA is TGTGCCAGCAGTGACGACCAGGACACCGGGGAGCTGTTTTTT. Amino acid sequence: CASSDDQDTGELFF.

The V and J genes are TRBV2 and TRBJ2-1; maybe TRBD1 (8 bases). CDR1 is SNHLY, CDR2 FYNNEI, per germline. V was clipped by 1 base and J by 1 base, with 14 bases between them. CDR3 length: 17 amino acids. CDR3 protein: CASSEVYRGGSYNEQFF. The CDR3 coding sequence is TGTGCCAGCAGTGAAGTTTACAGGGGGGGGTCCTACAATGAGCAGTTCTTC.

The chain combines TRBV7-9 with TRBJ1-6; no clear D gene. Germline values: CDR1 SEHNR, CDR2 FQNEAQ (reference sequence). This CDR3 has 17 residues. V lost 5 bases and J 7 bases, leaving 21 bases between the germline ends. The CDR3 spells CASSPTVGGPGNSPLHF. CDR3 nucleotides: TGTGCCAGCAGCCCTACAGTGGGCGGCCCGGGGAATTCACCCCTCCACTTT. The full variable domain, in which reference TRBV7-9 and TRBJ1-6 provide the parts outside the CDR3, is DTGVSQNPRHKITKRGQNVTFRCDPISEHNRLYWYRQTLGQGPEFLTYFQNEAQLEKSRLLSDRFSAERPKGSFSTLEIQRTEQGDSAMYLCASSPTVGGPGNSPLHFGNGTRLTVT.

The chain employs TRBV11-1 and TRBJ1-1; no firm D call. CDR1 is SGHAT and CDR2 is FQDESV in the germline V gene (reference sequence). The germline V and J ends were trimmed by 2 bases and 0 bases, with 7 bases remaining between them. The CDR3 runs 14 residues. CDR3 in amino acids: CASSLFGVNTEAFF. In nucleotides, the CDR3 is TGTGCCAGCAGCTTATTCGGGGTGAACACTGAAGCTTTCTTT.

This rearrangement joins TRBV5-1 to TRBJ2-7; D gene ambiguous. Per the germline V gene, CDR1 is SGHRS and CDR2 is YFSETQ. V was clipped by 4 bases and J by 3 bases, with 14 bases between them. The CDR3 loop spans 14 amino acids. The CDR3 DNA reads as TGCGCCAGCAGCGTGGCGGTCGCGGACTACGAGCAGTACTTC. The encoded protein is CASSVAVADYEQYF.

Worth noting for this clone: The sample carries other DNA sequences with the same CDR3. The chain links TRBV5-4 to TRBJ2-2; D unresolved. The CDR3 covers 14 residues. The germline CDR1 and CDR2 sequences are SGHNT and YYREEE (reference sequence). Trimming cost V 0 bases and J 1 base, with 4 bases left between them. CDR3 sequence (DNA): TGTGCCAGCAGCTTGGGCGAGAACACCGGGGAGCTGTTTTTT. Its translation: CASSLGENTGELFF.

This clone was detected a few times. The genes are TRBV5-1 and TRBJ1-2; TRBD1 matches at 9 bases. The CDR3 covers 15 residues. The germline gives CDR1 SGHRS, CDR2 YFSETQ. J lost 3 bases, V lost 3 bases, and 6 bases had no gene match. For the CDR3, the DNA is TGCGCCAGCAGCTCACAGGGGGCGTTGGACTATGGCTACACCTTC. This codes for CASSSQGALDYGYTF.

V usage is TRBV6-7 and J usage is TRBJ2-7; D possibly corresponds to TRBD2 (5 bases). TRBV6-7 is flagged as an ORF with uncertain function. CDR3 size: 15 residues. The ends were cut back, 11 bases at V and 6 bases at J, with 26 bases in the middle. The CDR3 nucleotides are TGTGCCGGCCGCACGCGGGCGAACCCCGCTGGCGAGCAGTACTTC. Amino acid sequence: CAGRTRANPAGEQYF.

The V call is TRBV6-1, the J call TRBJ2-7; 7 bases fit TRBD1. CDR1 and CDR2 (germline): MNHNS, SASEGT. With 8 bases clipped from V and 1 base from J, the junction kept 8 bases outside the gene matches. There are 14 residues in the CDR3. The chain's CDR3 is CASATGTASYEQYF. Here the CDR3 DNA reads TGTGCCAGCGCGACCGGGACAGCTTCCTACGAGCAGTACTTC.